The 18 T cell receptor beta chains below all came from one sample that was sequenced in a study of multiple sclerosis patients with progressive multifocal leukoencephalopathy. Profiled with immunoSEQ multiplex PCR; TCRdb holds only in-frame clones, not every one. The sample has about 30,000 clones, 90% seen once. The sample's time point: approximately twelve months of natalizumab therapy. The specimen comprised PBMCs, sampled from a patient treated with natalizumab. Receptors originate from a human donor with multiple sclerosis.

The chain carries TRBV10-3 and TRBJ1-2, with D hard to call. This CDR3 is 13 amino acids long. Germline lookup yields CDR1 ENHRY and CDR2 SYGVKD. V was pared by 11 bases and J by 3 bases, with 16 bases between. CDR3: CAAHCTRDYGYTF. As DNA, the CDR3 is TGTGCCGCTCATTGTACGAGGGACTATGGCTACACCTTC.

V gene TRBV7-3 combines with J gene TRBJ1-2; 7 nucleotides agree with TRBD1. This CDR3 is 13 amino acids long. V lost 8 bases to trimming and J lost 4 bases; unmatched junction nucleotides: 7. Germline V gene lookup returns CDR1 SGHTA and CDR2 FQGTGA. The CDR3 loop reads CASGTGDSYGYTF. In DNA form, the CDR3 reads TGTGCCAGCGGTACAGGGGACTCCTATGGCTACACCTTC.

The V call is TRBV5-1, the J call TRBJ2-1, with D possibly TRBD2 on 6 matching bases. The V end was cut by 4 bases, the J end by 4 bases, with 15 bases between. The CDR3 contains 15 residues. CDR1 and CDR2 (germline): SGHRS, YFSETQ. CDR3 sequence: CASSPAEGLYNEQFF. Written as DNA, the CDR3 is TGCGCCAGCAGCCCCGCGGAGGGGCTTTACAATGAGCAGTTCTTC.

Regarding this clone: Sequence at one end of the junction differs from germline and may be a read error. The CDR3, as DNA: TGTGCCAGTAGTATCGGTTTAGGGGCCGACTTTAACTTC. Its translation: CASSIGLGADFNF. The chain couples TRBV19 to TRBJ2-7; TRBD1 is a possible D gene (5 bases). This CDR3 has 13 residues. Per germline, CDR1 LNHDA and CDR2 SQIVND (reference sequence). The whole variable domain, filled in from reference TRBV19 and TRBJ2-7, reads DGGITQSPKYLFRKEGQNVTLSCEQNLNHDAMYWYRQDPGQGLRLIYYSQIVNDFQKGDIAEGYSVSREKKESFPLTVTSAQKNPTAFYLCASSIGLGADFNFGPGTRLTVT.

The chain combines TRBV5-1 with TRBJ1-1; 10 bases match TRBD1. The J segment lost 1 base and the V segment lost 8 bases, leaving 5 bases of the junction unmatched. The CDR3 consists of 14 residues. Looked up from germline, CDR1 is SGHRS and CDR2 is YFSETQ. DNA for the CDR3: TGCGCCAGTCAGGGACAGGGGCCGAACACTGAAGCTTTCTTT. Protein sequence: CASQGQGPNTEAFF.

This chain connects TRBV10-2 to TRBJ1-1, with 9 nucleotides matching TRBD1. Germline V gene lookup returns CDR1 WSHSY and CDR2 SAAADI. There are 15 residues in the CDR3. J gave up 4 bases and V 7 bases, and 10 bases lay outside the gene matches. The CDR3 DNA is TGCGCCAGCACCATCTATGAGACAGGGGGCACTGAAGCTTTCTTT. It specifies CASTIYETGGTEAFF.

The V and J genes are TRBV4-2 and TRBJ2-5; 12 bases fit TRBD2. CDR1 is LGHNA and CDR2 is YNFKEQ in the germline V gene. This CDR3 has 18 amino acids. After removal of 0 bases from V and 2 bases from J, the junction contained 7 bases not matched to a gene. The CDR3 region has the DNA TGTGCCAGCAGCCAAGAGCTAGCGGGGGGGCCGGCGCAAGAGACCCAGTACTTC. Its translation: CASSQELAGGPAQETQYF.

This chain uses TRBV15 with TRBJ2-7; a weak D match, TRBD1 (7 bases). Per germline, CDR1 LNHNV and CDR2 YYDKDF (reference sequence). The CDR3 loop spans 15 amino acids. V shed 2 bases and J shed 6 bases, with 17 bases lying between them. The CDR3 DNA follows: TGTGCCACCAGCAGAATACTAACCCAGGGGGGCGAGCAGTACTTC. Translating gives CATSRILTQGGEQYF.

V gene TRBV7-9 combines with J gene TRBJ2-2, with D perhaps TRBD1 (6 bases). This CDR3 is 13 amino acids long. Germline V gene data show CDR1 as SEHNR and CDR2 as FQNEAQ (reference sequence). Trimming cost V 2 bases and J 5 bases, with 6 bases left between them. In DNA form, the CDR3 reads TGTGCCAGCAGCTTACAGGGGACCGGGGAGCTGTTTTTT. Translation gives CASSLQGTGELFF.

The chain is built from TRBV18 and TRBJ2-3; D possibly uses TRBD1 or TRBD2 (6 bases each). Trimming removed 3 bases from V and 4 bases from J, with 17 bases in between. CDR3 length: 16 amino acids. The V gene's germline CDR1 is KGHSH and CDR2 LQKENI. The chain's CDR3 is CASSPPGLGGADTQYF. The CDR3 bases are TGTGCCAGCTCACCCCCGGGACTGGGGGGCGCAGATACGCAGTATTTT. Variable domain in full (rest from reference TRBV18 and TRBJ2-3): NAGVMQNPRHLVRRRGQEARLRCSPMKGHSHVYWYRQLPEEGLKFMVYLQKENIIDESGMPKERFSAEFPKEGPSILRIQQVVRGDSAAYFCASSPPGLGGADTQYFGPGTRLTVL.

J is TRBJ2-3 and V is TRBV29-1; D may be TRBD2 (6 bases). V lost 8 bases and J 2 bases, leaving 14 bases between the germline ends. The CDR3 is made up of 13 amino acids. Germline lookup yields CDR1 SQVTM and CDR2 ANQGSEA. The CDR3 sequence: CSSRGTLTDTQYF. The CDR3 DNA reads as TGCAGCTCCCGGGGGACCCTCACAGATACGCAGTATTTT.

J is TRBJ2-1 and V is TRBV4-3; 11 nucleotides line up with TRBD2. The CDR3 length is 18 residues. CDR1 LGHNA and CDR2 YSLEER come from the germline V gene. V gave up 0 bases and J gave up 2 bases; unmatched junction bases: 6. CDR3 residues: CASSQEPRLAGTYNEQFF. In nucleotides, the CDR3 is TGCGCCAGCAGCCAAGAGCCCAGACTAGCGGGGACCTACAATGAGCAGTTCTTC.

This chain connects TRBV9 to TRBJ1-1; D may be TRBD1 (5 bases). V lost 0 bases, J lost 7 bases, and 13 bases lay in between. The CDR3 loop spans 14 amino acids. CDR1 and CDR2 (germline): SGDLS, YYNGEE. CDR3 sequence (DNA): TGTGCCAGCAGCGTAGGTGCAGGGCCCTATGAAGCTTTCTTT. Translated: CASSVGAGPYEAFF.

This clone has just one count. This sequence joins TRBV5-6 and TRBJ2-3; maybe TRBD1 (5 bases). Germline V gene sequence: CDR1 SGHDT, CDR2 YYEEEE. V lost 0 bases and J 6 bases, leaving 20 bases between the germline ends. The CDR3 has 17 amino acids. The CDR3 here is CASSLGAAGAVLDTQYF. The CDR3 DNA is TGTGCCAGCAGCTTGGGCGCGGCTGGGGCAGTCCTTGATACGCAGTATTTT.

This sequence joins TRBV4-1 and TRBJ2-3; D unresolved. Germline V gives CDR1 MGHRA, CDR2 YSYEKL. Trimming took 4 bases from V and 2 from J, leaving 10 bases between them. This CDR3 has 14 residues. CDR3 region: CASSRDFDTDTQYF. The DNA of the CDR3 is TGCGCCAGCAGCCGCGACTTTGACACAGATACGCAGTATTTT.

This chain links TRBV27 with TRBJ2-7; D call uncertain. The CDR3 covers 13 residues. The germline V gene encodes CDR1 MNHEY and CDR2 SMNVEV (reference sequence). Trimming cost V 2 bases and J 4 bases, with 9 bases left between them. The CDR3 nucleotides read TGTGCCAGCAGTTTAAAGGTTTCTTACGAGCAGTACTTC. Its protein product is CASSLKVSYEQYF.

The chain uses TRBV6-1 and TRBJ1-1; the D is unclear. With 3 bases removed from V and 2 bases from J, the gap between germline ends came to 13 bases. Germline-derived CDR1 and CDR2 are MNHNS and SASEGT. The CDR3 covers 15 residues. The CDR3 coding sequence is TGTGCCAGCAGTGAGGTTATTGTTGGAAACACTGAAGCTTTCTTT. Its translation is CASSEVIVGNTEAFF.

The CDR3 DNA sequence: TGTGCCAGCAGTCTGGATTTTCCCTACAATGAGCAGTTCTTC. Residues: CASSLDFPYNEQFF. The V call is TRBV6-1, the J call TRBJ2-1; D is ambiguous. Germline-derived CDR1 and CDR2 are MNHNS and SASEGT. This CDR3 is built from 14 residues. The V gene lost 5 bases and the J gene lost 2 bases, with 10 bases spanning the gap.